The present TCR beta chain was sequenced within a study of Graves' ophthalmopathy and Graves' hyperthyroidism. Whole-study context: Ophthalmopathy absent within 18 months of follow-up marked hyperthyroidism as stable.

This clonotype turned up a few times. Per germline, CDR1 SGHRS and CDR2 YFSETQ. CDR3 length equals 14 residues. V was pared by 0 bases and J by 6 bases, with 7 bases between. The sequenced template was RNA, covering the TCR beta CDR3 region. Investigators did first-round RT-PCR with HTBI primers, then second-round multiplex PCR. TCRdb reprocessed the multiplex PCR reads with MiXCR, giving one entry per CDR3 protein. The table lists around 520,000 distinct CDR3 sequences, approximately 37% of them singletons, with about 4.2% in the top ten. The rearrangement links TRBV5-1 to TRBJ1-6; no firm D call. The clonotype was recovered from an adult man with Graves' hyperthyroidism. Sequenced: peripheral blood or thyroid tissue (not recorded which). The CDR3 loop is CASSLAGANSPLHF. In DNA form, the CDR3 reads TGCGCCAGCAGCTTGGCCGGTGCTAATTCACCCCTCCACTTT.